This T cell receptor beta chain was captured in a study of human T cells and chemical hapten exposure. Study in general: Investigators sensitized around 2 cm by around 2 cm of upper inner arm skin with 2% DPC. Per-sample TCR yield variability stemmed mainly from small pooled library volume differences.

This clonotype was detected ten times or more. MiXCR, run by TCRdb on the RACE reads, gives a single entry per CDR3 protein. This table has 62,000 or so distinct CDR3 sequences, 10% to 11% appearing once. Time point of the sample: pre-sensitization, week 0. Treatment of the sample: therapeutic diphenylcyclopropenone sensitization with weekly scalp DPC. This CDR3 is 14 amino acids long. V lost 4 bases to trimming and J lost 3 bases; unmatched junction nucleotides: 3. In germline, CDR1 is MNHNS, CDR2 SASEGT. The V gene is TRBV6-1, the J gene TRBJ2-5, with 9 nucleotides matching TRBD1. This clonotype was obtained from a woman in her forties or fifties with alopecia areata. Some clones in this sample may be carry-over from other donors' samples. The starting material was whole blood, obtained in connection with sensitization to the hapten diphenylcyclopropenone (DPC). The CDR3 bases are TGTGCCAGCAGTGTTGGGACAGGGAAAGAGACCCAGTACTTC. The encoded protein is CASSVGTGKETQYF.